The 22 T cell receptor beta chains listed next were all sequenced from one sample in a study of blood T cell repertoires in COVID-19 (dated by TCRdb to 2018 to 2021). The library was obtained by the immunoSEQ multiplex PCR assay. Not all clones reach the TCRdb copy of this immuneACCESS table, which keeps in-frame sequences only. Checked studies attribute under half of the gap to unresolved V genes and leave the rest unexplained. The sample yields 200,000 to 250,000 clones; less than 90% were counted once. Approximately 6.5% of the sample goes to the ten largest clones. Specimen: PBMCs or T cells enriched from blood (not recorded which). These receptors were collected from a woman aged 40 to 50 who had recovered from COVID-19.

V usage is TRBV5-4 and J usage is TRBJ2-7, with a tentative D call TRBD2 (5 bases). The length of the CDR3 is 15 residues. Germline loops: CDR1 SGHNT, CDR2 YYREEE (reference sequence). The V gene lost 0 bases and the J gene lost 4 bases, with 14 bases spanning the gap. The CDR3 DNA follows: TGTGCCAGCAGCTTGGCCGGCGGACTGGAGTACGAGCAGTACGTC. Its translation: CASSLAGGLEYEQYV.

The V gene is TRBV30, the J gene TRBJ1-2; no definite D call. Germline values: CDR1 GTSNPN, CDR2 SVGIG (reference sequence). This CDR3 region has 11 residues. The CDR3 here is CTVGRSSGYTF. The DNA for the CDR3 is TGTACCGTAGGGAGGTCGTCGGGCTACACCTTC.

The genes are TRBV10-3 and TRBJ1-1; possibly TRBD1 for D (6 bases). The CDR3 runs 14 residues. Germline V lookup: CDR1 ENHRY, CDR2 SYGVKD. Trimming stripped 7 bases from V and 4 bases from J, with 16 bases between. The CDR3 DNA is TGTGCCATCACCGAGGGGGGGAGGCGCACTGAAGCTTTCTTT. It yields the protein CAITEGGRRTEAFF.

This clone was found once. The chain recombines TRBV6-5 with TRBJ1-6, with D perhaps matching TRBD1 (5 bases). The CDR3 spans 14 residues. The V end lost 5 bases, the J end lost 8 bases, and 13 bases lay between the germline ends. Germline-derived CDR1 and CDR2 are MNHEY and SVGAGI. Written as DNA, the CDR3 is TGTGCCAGCAGTCGACAGTCTTGGGATTCACCCCTCCACTTT. Translation: CASSRQSWDSPLHF.

This chain links TRBV7-2 with TRBJ1-2; TRBD1 might be the D (6 bases). Germline CDR1 SGHTA, CDR2 FQGNSA. V lost 0 bases and J 7 bases, leaving 9 bases between the germline ends. There are 13 residues in the CDR3. The DNA of the CDR3 is TGTGCCAGCAGCTTAGCAACAGGGATTGGCTACACCTTC. This encodes CASSLATGIGYTF.

V gene TRBV6-5 combines with J gene TRBJ1-4; tentatively, D is TRBD1 (6 bases). CDR1 and CDR2 from the germline V gene are MNHEY and SVGAGI. The CDR3 runs 14 residues. V lost 6 bases to trimming and J lost 4 bases, with 12 bases between them. CDR3 coding DNA: TGTGCCAGCAGCCGAGGACAGTTTAATGAAAAACTGTTTTTT. Protein product: CASSRGQFNEKLFF.

The chain uses TRBV6-2 or TRBV6-3 and TRBJ2-7, with D possibly being TRBD1 (6 bases). The CDR3 is made up of 17 amino acids. Germline loops: CDR1 MNHEY, CDR2 SVGEGT. With 4 bases removed from V and 3 bases from J, the gap between germline ends came to 22 bases. CDR3 region: CASSSHTGSGFFYEQYV. The DNA of the CDR3 is TGTGCCAGCAGTTCCCATACAGGGAGTGGGTTCTTCTACGAGCAGTACGTC.

This chain connects TRBV19 to TRBJ2-3; D perhaps matches TRBD1 (5 bases). V was cut by 10 bases and J by 1 base, with 18 bases left in between. Germline values: CDR1 LNHDA, CDR2 SQIVND (reference sequence). This CDR3 has 15 residues. CDR3: CATSGAATGTDTQYF. CDR3 sequence (DNA): TGTGCCACCAGTGGGGCAGCAACAGGCACAGATACGCAGTATTTT. Full variable domain (missing parts from reference TRBV19 and TRBJ2-3): DGGITQSPKYLFRKEGQNVTLSCEQNLNHDAMYWYRQDPGQGLRLIYYSQIVNDFQKGDIAEGYSVSREKKESFPLTVTSAQKNPTAFYLCATSGAATGTDTQYFGPGTRLTVL.

This rearrangement joins TRBV3-1 (or the pseudogene TRBV3-2) to TRBJ2-7; 10 bases agree with TRBD2. CDR1 LGHDT and CDR2 YNNKEL come from the germline V gene (reference sequence). The CDR3 extends over 19 amino acids. Trimming removed 0 bases from V and 4 bases from J; junction bases left unmatched: 15. The DNA of the CDR3 is TGTGCCAGCAGCCAAGAAGGGTCTCCAGCGGGAGGGCCGTTGTACGAGCAGTACGTC. Amino acid sequence: CASSQEGSPAGGPLYEQYV.

The rearrangement uses TRBV24-1 and TRBJ2-1, with 9 bases aligning to TRBD2. The V segment lost 1 base and the J segment 7 bases; nucleotides outside the gene matches: 13. CDR1 is KGHDR and CDR2 is SFDVKD in the germline V gene. This CDR3 spans 18 amino acids. CDR3 in DNA: TGTGCCACCAGTGATTTACCTGGTAGCGGGAGTGACCTTAATGAGCAGTTCTTC. Protein: CATSDLPGSGSDLNEQFF.

The chain couples TRBV6-5 to TRBJ2-2; 10 bases are a match to TRBD1. CDR1 MNHEY and CDR2 SVGAGI come from the germline V gene. Trimming took 9 bases from V and 5 from J; bases not matched to a gene: 6. This CDR3 is built from 14 residues. In DNA, the CDR3 is TGTGCCAGTGACAGGGGGCAAATGACCGGGGAGCTGTTTTTT. This codes for CASDRGQMTGELFF.

CDR3 bases: TGTGCCTGGAGTGGGGGGACTAGCGGGAGAGGAGACAATGAGCAGTTCTTC. It specifies CAWSGGTSGRGDNEQFF. The chain employs TRBV30 and TRBJ2-1; TRBD2 matches 14 bases. This CDR3 has 17 residues. V was clipped by 1 base and J by 5 bases; unmatched bases: 7. The germline V gene has CDR1 GTSNPN and CDR2 SVGIG (reference sequence). Looking up the rest from reference TRBV30 and TRBJ2-1 gives the full variable domain: SQTIHQWPATLVQPVGSPLSLECTVEGTSNPNLYWYRQAAGRGLQLLFYSVGIGQISSEVPQNLSASRPQDRQFILSSKKLLLSDSGFYLCAWSGGTSGRGDNEQFFGPGTRLTVL.

This clone was counted once. V gene TRBV28 combines with J gene TRBJ2-3; a weak D match, TRBD2 (5 bases). Trimming took 7 bases from V and 6 from J, leaving 8 bases between them. This CDR3 spans 11 amino acids. Germline lookup yields CDR1 MDHEN and CDR2 SYDVKM. CDR3 in amino acids: CASNLADTQYF. For the CDR3, the DNA is TGTGCCAGCAACCTAGCCGATACGCAGTATTTT.

The chain couples TRBV28 to TRBJ2-7, with TRBD2 identical over 7 bases. CDR1 and CDR2 (germline): MDHEN, SYDVKM. Germline trimming cut 6 bases from V and 3 bases from J; bases unmatched to any gene: 5. The length of the CDR3 is 13 residues. Here the CDR3 reads CASRASGYYEQYF. Written as DNA, the CDR3 is TGTGCCAGCAGAGCTAGCGGATACTACGAGCAGTACTTC.

The chain's CDR3 is CASSLLGRTNEQFF. The CDR3 DNA is TGTGCCAGCAGTTTACTAGGCCGTACAAATGAGCAGTTCTTC. V is TRBV28 and J is TRBJ2-1; no firm D call. The CDR3 extends over 14 amino acids. Germline V gene data show CDR1 as MDHEN and CDR2 as SYDVKM. The V end lost 2 bases, the J end lost 7 bases, and 12 bases lay between the germline ends.

The V and J genes are TRBV5-1 and TRBJ1-3; TRBD1 might be the D (6 bases). V was shortened by 0 bases and J by 2 bases, with 9 bases between the two germline ends. Germline CDR1 and CDR2: SGHRS and YFSETQ. The CDR3 extends over 15 amino acids. The CDR3 spells CASSLGPGAGNTIYF. As DNA, the CDR3 is TGCGCCAGCAGCTTGGGCCCAGGGGCTGGAAACACCATATATTTT.

The rearrangement links TRBV28 to TRBJ2-3; tentative D call: TRBD2 (6 bases). This CDR3 contains 14 residues. Germline CDR1 is MDHEN and CDR2 is SYDVKM. Trimming left V 8 bases short and J 6 bases short, with 18 bases between. CDR3: CASLEGKALDTQYF. The CDR3 region has the DNA TGTGCCAGCCTGGAGGGGAAGGCGTTGGATACGCAGTATTTT.

The chain links TRBV11-2 to TRBJ1-6; the D is unclear. The CDR3 length is 12 residues. Looked up from germline, CDR1 is SGHAT and CDR2 is FQNNGV. V shed 3 bases and J shed 8 bases, with 5 bases lying between them. This CDR3 is CASSFGDSPLHF. CDR3 coding DNA: TGTGCCAGCAGCTTCGGGGATTCACCCCTCCACTTT.

The chain couples TRBV11-3 to TRBJ1-1; no reliable D call. V was cut by 5 bases and J by 1 base, with 14 bases left in between. Germline CDR1 reads SGHNT; CDR2 reads YENEEA. CDR3 length equals 15 residues. The CDR3 region is CASSKTAQQNTEAFF. The CDR3, as DNA: TGTGCCAGCAGCAAAACCGCCCAACAGAACACTGAAGCTTTCTTT. Looking up the rest from reference TRBV11-3 and TRBJ1-1 gives the full variable domain: EAGVVQSPRYKIIEKKQPVAFWCNPISGHNTLYWYLQNLGQGPELLIRYENEEAVDDSQLPKDRFSAERLKGVDSTLKIQPAELGDSAVYLCASSKTAQQNTEAFFGQGTRLTVV.

The sample holds a few counts of this clone. V and J are TRBV5-4 and TRBJ2-3; 7 bases agree with TRBD2. J gave up 2 bases and V 0 bases, and 3 bases lay outside the gene matches. Germline CDR1 reads SGHNT; CDR2 reads YYREEE (reference sequence). The CDR3 totals 15 residues. CDR3: CASSLASGITDTQYF. The CDR3 DNA is TGTGCCAGCAGCTTGGCTAGCGGTATCACAGATACGCAGTATTTT.

This clone showed up just a few times. The chain has TRBV30 and TRBJ1-6, with TRBD1 as a possible D gene (6 bases). Trimming removed 1 base from V and 5 bases from J, with 6 bases in between. There are 13 residues in the CDR3. CDR1 is GTSNPN and CDR2 is SVGIG in the germline V gene (reference sequence). The CDR3 bases are TGTGCCTGGAGTGGACAGGATAATTCACCCCTCCACTTT. Amino acid sequence: CAWSGQDNSPLHF.

The CDR3 region has the DNA TGTGCCAGCAGCAAAAAGACTAGCTACCAAGAGACCCAGTACTTC. Its protein product is CASSKKTSYQETQYF. V usage is TRBV9 and J usage is TRBJ2-5, with 7 bases that match TRBD2. Germline CDR1 and CDR2: SGDLS and YYNGEE. The trim removed 4 bases at V and 0 bases at J, leaving 6 bases unmatched. CDR3 length equals 15 residues. Based on the CDR3 plus reference TRBV9 and TRBJ2-5, the full variable domain is DSGVTQTPKHLITATGQRVTLRCSPRSGDLSVYWYQQSLDQGLQFLIQYYNGEERAKGNILERFSAQQFPDLHSELNLSSLELGDSALYFCASSKKTSYQETQYFGPGTRLLVL.